This is a list of T cell receptor beta chains from one sample in a study of shared clonotypes between healthy human individuals. Sequencing was performed with immunoSEQ multiplex PCR; in TCRdb, only in-frame clones are kept and a portion is missing. The table includes roughly 570,000 clones, nearly 98% detected once. The sequenced material came from naive CD8+ T cells sorted from blood. The receptors come from a young man in good health. Both conserved end residues are part of each CDR3. D genes are given only for firm matches. Only part of the rows carry a size: once, few, many, or a class if the clone is expanded.

19,TRBJ2-2,TRBV14,TRBD2,-,TGTGCCAGCAGCCAATTGCCCGGGACTAGCGGCTTAAACACCGGGGAGCTGTTTTTT,CASSQLPGTSGLNTGELFF
14,TRBJ2-7,TRBV29-1,TRBD2,once,TGCAGCGTTTCGACTAGCTTTCCCTCCTACGAGCAGTACTTC,CSVSTSFPSYEQYF
14,TRBJ2-1,TRBV28,-,-,TGTGCCAGCAGTACCAGGACTTATTACAATGAGCAGTTCTTC,CASSTRTYYNEQFF
18,TRBJ2-7,TRBV4-3,TRBD2,-,TGCGCCAGCAGCCAAGACCCAGGCTCCGGGACTAGGGAATTCGGGCAGTACTTC,CASSQDPGSGTREFGQYF
12,TRBJ1-1,TRBV29-1,-,-,TGCAGCGTGGCCGATTCGGACACTGAAGCTTTCTTT,CSVADSDTEAFF
14,TRBJ2-2,TRBV9,-,-,TGTGCCAGCGGGGGTGAAGGGAACACCGGGGAGCTGTTTTTT,CASGGEGNTGELFF
14,TRBJ1-1,TRBV5-8,-,-,TGTGCCAGCAGCTTGGAAGGGCTGAACACTGAAGCTTTCTTT,CASSLEGLNTEAFF
15,TRBJ1-5,TRBV2,-,-,TGTGCCAGCAGTGAACGAGGACCCCTCGGTCAGCCCCAGCATTTT,CASSERGPLGQPQHF
15,TRBJ2-1,TRBV30,TRBD1,-,TGTGCCTGGATTAGTGGGACAGGGGGCTTAAATGAGCAGTTCTTC,CAWISGTGGLNEQFF
14,TRBJ2-7,TRBV27,-,-,TGTGCCAGCGGGGTGAGTCGGGGTGCCTACGAGCAGTACTTC,CASGVSRGAYEQYF
19,TRBJ1-4,TRBV4-3,TRBD1,-,TGCGCCAGCAGCGGGCGACCCTGGGACAGGCGGGCAACTAATGAAAAACTGTTTTTT,CASSGRPWDRRATNEKLFF
14,TRBJ2-7,TRBV11-2,-,-,TGTGCCAGCAGCTTGTTCCGGACCACCTACGAGCAGTACTTC,CASSLFRTTYEQYF
14,TRBJ2-5,TRBV28,-,-,TGTGCTACTGCCCGCGGGACAGATCCAGAGACCCAGTACTTC,CATARGTDPETQYF
16,TRBJ2-1,TRBV28,-,-,TGTGCCAGCAGTTTCAGGCTAGCAGATGCTGGGAATGAGCAGTTCTTC,CASSFRLADAGNEQFF
13,TRBJ2-7,TRBV5-6,-,-,TGTGCCAGCAGCTACTTTCTCTCCTACGAGCAGTACTTC,CASSYFLSYEQYF
14,TRBJ2-3,TRBV28,-,-,TGTGCCAGCAGTCCCGACTTAAGCACAGATACGCAGTATTTT,CASSPDLSTDTQYF
21,TRBJ2-1,TRBV12-5,TRBD2,-,TGTGCTAGTGGTTTGGTACTAGAGACTAGCGGGAGTAGGGGTGACTACAATGAGCAGTTCTTC,CASGLVLETSGSRGDYNEQFF
14,TRBJ2-7,TRBV5-4,TRBD2,-,TGTGCCAGCAGCTTGTATGCGGGAGGGTACGAGCAGTACTTC,CASSLYAGGYEQYF
13,TRBJ1-1,TRBV27,-,-,TGTGCCAGCAGTTTAGTGGAAAACACTGAAGCTTTCTTT,CASSLVENTEAFF
14,TRBJ2-1,TRBV7-8,TRBD1,-,TGTGCCAGCAGCTCCGGGACAGGGGGCAATGAGCAGTTCTTC,CASSSGTGGNEQFF
16,TRBJ2-1,TRBV27,-,-,TGTGCCAGCAGTCCCCTTCCGCGTGACCCACCTAATGAGCAGTTCTTC,CASSPLPRDPPNEQFF
16,TRBJ2-6,TRBV4-3,-,-,TGCGCCAGCAGCCAAGGACCAAACTCTGGGGCCAACGTCCTGACTTTC,CASSQGPNSGANVLTF
14,TRBJ1-2,TRBV4-3,-,-,TGCGCCAGCAGCCCTCGGGCAGGGAACTATGGCTACACCTTC,CASSPRAGNYGYTF
12,TRBJ2-1,TRBV5-6,-,-,TGTGCCAGCAGCGGGGTAGAGGATGAGCAGTTCTTC,CASSGVEDEQFF
17,TRBJ2-1,TRBV27,TRBD2,-,TGTGCCAGCAGTTTATCGACCCCTAGCGGGAGAGGCAATGAGCAGTTCTTC,CASSLSTPSGRGNEQFF
16,TRBJ1-2,TRBV14,TRBD1,-,TGTGCCAGCAGCCAAGGTCAGGGGGCGGATTGGTATGGCTACACCTTC,CASSQGQGADWYGYTF
10,TRBJ1-1,TRBV29-1,-,-,TGCAGCGTTGATATGCCTGAAGCTTTCTTT,CSVDMPEAFF
13,TRBJ2-5,TRBV7-9,TRBD1,-,TGTGCCAGCAACAAGGGGGCCGGAGAGACCCAGTACTTC,CASNKGAGETQYF
16,TRBJ2-1,TRBV11-2,TRBD2,-,TGTGCCAGCAGCTCTTATGTTGGCGGGAGGGGCAATGAGCAGTTCTTC,CASSSYVGGRGNEQFF
13,TRBJ2-1,TRBV29-1,-,-,TGCAGCGTTGAAGGCGCATCGAACAATGAGCAGTTCTTC,CSVEGASNNEQFF
16,TRBJ2-3,TRBV10-2,TRBD2,-,TGCGCCAGCAATGAGGGGCCTAGCGGGGGCACAGATACGCAGTATTTT,CASNEGPSGGTDTQYF
15,TRBJ2-1,TRBV5-1,-,once,TGCGCCAGCAGCCACCGGGACGCCTCCTACAATGAGCAGTTCTTC,CASSHRDASYNEQFF
16,TRBJ2-1,TRBV6-5,TRBD2,-,TGTGCCAGCAGTTACTCGAGAGCGGGAACCTACAATGAGCAGTTCTTC,CASSYSRAGTYNEQFF
14,TRBJ1-2,TRBV5-1,TRBD1,-,TGCGCCAGCAGCGGCGGAGGGGGCGACTATGGCTACACCTTC,CASSGGGGDYGYTF
14,TRBJ2-1,TRBV2,TRBD1,-,TGTGCCAGCAGTGTCGGACAGGCCTACAATGAGCAGTTCTTC,CASSVGQAYNEQFF
15,TRBJ2-1,TRBV21-1,-,-,TGTGCCAGCAGCAAAAGGGGGACGGGTTTGTATGAGCAGTTCTTC,CASSKRGTGLYEQFF
16,TRBJ2-7,TRBV18,TRBD2,-,TGTGCCAGCTCACCGGCTAGCGGGAGGCCACTCTACGAGCAGTACTTC,CASSPASGRPLYEQYF
17,TRBJ1-3,TRBV7-9,TRBD1,-,TGTGCCAGCAGCCAGCCCGGGGACAGCAGTTCTGGAAACACCATATATTTT,CASSQPGDSSSGNTIYF
11,TRBJ2-7,TRBV28,-,many,TGTGCCAGCAGTTTATACTACGAGCAGTACTTC,CASSLYYEQYF